This T cell receptor (beta chain) originates from a study of cytomegalovirus exposure and HLA in healthy donors. Overall study: Researchers found that 81% of just under 400 genotyped donors fell within the Caucasian-associated ancestry cluster.

13 Jbeta primers and 60 Vbeta primers were used for the PCR. The protocol was immunoSEQ multiplex PCR, while the TCRdb copy is restricted to in-frame clones and leaves out a portion. The sample has 100,000 to 140,000 clones, 77% seen once. Study-wide findings and caveats: Most TCR beta V segments were productive about 90% or about 30% of the time in an earlier analysis. A further, later analysis showed that HLA-associated TCR beta chains (compared with equally common others) were more clonally expanded.

Note on this clone: The antigen is undetermined.

Germline V CDR1 and CDR2: SGHRS, YFSETQ. V was shortened by 4 bases and J by 4 bases, with 12 bases between the two germline ends. The CDR3 extends over 13 amino acids. The rearrangement links TRBV5-1 to TRBJ2-7, with TRBD2 as a possible D gene (5 bases). The clonotype originates from a male donor in good health and CMV-seronegative. Material: PBMCs. The CDR3 region has the DNA TGCGCCAGCAGCCCCCGGGAAGGGTACGAGCAGTACTTC. It translates to CASSPREGYEQYF.